A single sample gave rise to the 3 T cell receptor beta chains below, sequenced in a study of T cell clones after liver transplantation. Clones were read by immunoSEQ multiplex PCR, and TCRdb kept only the in-frame ones, dropping some. This sample has 95,000 to 110,000 clones; more than 75% occur once, and the top ten carry over 0.9%. Sequences were derived from CD4+ T cells from blood, sampled before liver transplant. These receptors were collected from a human donor who received a liver transplant.

The J gene is TRBJ1-2, the V gene TRBV7-2; TRBD1 aligns across 7 bases. The germline gives CDR1 SGHTA, CDR2 FQGNSA. CDR3 size: 13 residues. Trimming removed 5 bases from V and 4 bases from J; junction bases left unmatched: 4. DNA of the CDR3: TGTGCCAGCAGCCCCACAGGGGTCTATGGCTACACCTTC. Its protein is CASSPTGVYGYTF.

The genes are TRBV9 and TRBJ1-1; tentatively, D is TRBD1 (5 bases). The V end was cut by 3 bases, the J end by 4 bases, with 16 bases between. Germline V lookup: CDR1 SGDLS, CDR2 YYNGEE. CDR3 length equals 15 residues. Here the CDR3 reads CASSARDLLGTEAFF. CDR3 sequence (DNA): TGTGCCAGCAGCGCCAGGGACCTCCTGGGCACTGAAGCTTTCTTT.

The rearrangement links TRBV15 to TRBJ1-3; 7 bases line up with TRBD1. This CDR3 spans 14 amino acids. The ends lost 6 bases at V and 2 bases at J; junction bases unmatched: 4. Germline lookup yields CDR1 LNHNV and CDR2 YYDKDF (reference sequence). The CDR3 reads CATSAGGTGNTIYF. In nucleotides, the CDR3 is TGTGCCACCAGTGCAGGGGGTACTGGAAACACCATATATTTT.